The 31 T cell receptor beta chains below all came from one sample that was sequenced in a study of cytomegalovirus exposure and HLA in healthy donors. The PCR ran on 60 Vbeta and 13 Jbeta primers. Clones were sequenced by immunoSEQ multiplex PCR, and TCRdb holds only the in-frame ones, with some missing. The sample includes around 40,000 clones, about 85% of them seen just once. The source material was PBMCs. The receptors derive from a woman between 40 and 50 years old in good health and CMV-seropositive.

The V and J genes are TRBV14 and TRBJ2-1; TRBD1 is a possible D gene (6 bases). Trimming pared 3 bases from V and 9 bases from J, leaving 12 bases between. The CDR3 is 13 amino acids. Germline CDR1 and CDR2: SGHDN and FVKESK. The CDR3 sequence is CASSQGAVAEQFF. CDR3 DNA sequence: TGTGCCAGCAGCCAGGGGGCCGTAGCTGAGCAGTTCTTC. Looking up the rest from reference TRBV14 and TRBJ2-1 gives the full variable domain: EAGVTQFPSHSVIEKGQTVTLRCDPISGHDNLYWYRRVMGKEIKFLLHFVKESKQDESGMPNNRFLAERTGGTYSTLKVQPAELEDSGVYFCASSQGAVAEQFFGPGTRLTVL.

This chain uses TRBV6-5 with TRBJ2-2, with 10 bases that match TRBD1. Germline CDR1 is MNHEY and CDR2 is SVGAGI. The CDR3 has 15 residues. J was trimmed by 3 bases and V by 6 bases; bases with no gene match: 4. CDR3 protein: CASSLGTGDTGELFF. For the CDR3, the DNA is TGTGCCAGCAGCCTCGGGACAGGGGACACCGGGGAGCTGTTTTTT.

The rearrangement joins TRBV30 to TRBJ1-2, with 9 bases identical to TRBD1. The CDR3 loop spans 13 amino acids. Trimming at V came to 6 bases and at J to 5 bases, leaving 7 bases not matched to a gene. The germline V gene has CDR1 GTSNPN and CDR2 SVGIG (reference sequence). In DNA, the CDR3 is TGTGCCTGTACAGGGGGCGCGGGGTATGGCTACACCTTC. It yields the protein CACTGGAGYGYTF. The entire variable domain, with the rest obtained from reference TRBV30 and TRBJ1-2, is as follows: SQTIHQWPATLVQPVGSPLSLECTVEGTSNPNLYWYRQAAGRGLQLLFYSVGIGQISSEVPQNLSASRPQDRQFILSSKKLLLSDSGFYLCACTGGAGYGYTFGSGTRLTVV.

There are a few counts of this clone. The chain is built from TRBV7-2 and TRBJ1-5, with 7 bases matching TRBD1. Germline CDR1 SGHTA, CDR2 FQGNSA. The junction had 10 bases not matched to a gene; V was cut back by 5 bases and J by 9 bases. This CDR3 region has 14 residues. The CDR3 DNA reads TGTGCCAGCAGCGCAGGGGGGCGGTCGGGGCCCCAGCATTTT. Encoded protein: CASSAGGRSGPQHF.

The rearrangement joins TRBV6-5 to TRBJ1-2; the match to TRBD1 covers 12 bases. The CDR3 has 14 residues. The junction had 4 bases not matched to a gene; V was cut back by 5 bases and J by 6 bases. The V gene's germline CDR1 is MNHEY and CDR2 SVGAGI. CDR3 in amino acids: CASSPGTGGDGYTF. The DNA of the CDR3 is TGTGCCAGCAGTCCCGGGACAGGGGGCGATGGCTACACCTTC.

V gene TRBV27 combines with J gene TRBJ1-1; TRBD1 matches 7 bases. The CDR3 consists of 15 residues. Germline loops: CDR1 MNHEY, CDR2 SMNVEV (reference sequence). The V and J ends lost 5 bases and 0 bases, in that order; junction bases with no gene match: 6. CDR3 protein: CASSPTGQLNTEAFF. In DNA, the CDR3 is TGTGCCAGCAGTCCGACGGGACAGCTGAACACTGAAGCTTTCTTT.

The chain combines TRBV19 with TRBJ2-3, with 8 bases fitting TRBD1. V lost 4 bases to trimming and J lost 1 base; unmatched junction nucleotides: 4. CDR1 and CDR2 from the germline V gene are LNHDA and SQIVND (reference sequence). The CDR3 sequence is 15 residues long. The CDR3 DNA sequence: TGTGCCAGTAGTACCCCGGGACAGGGCACAGATACGCAGTATTTT. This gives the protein CASSTPGQGTDTQYF.

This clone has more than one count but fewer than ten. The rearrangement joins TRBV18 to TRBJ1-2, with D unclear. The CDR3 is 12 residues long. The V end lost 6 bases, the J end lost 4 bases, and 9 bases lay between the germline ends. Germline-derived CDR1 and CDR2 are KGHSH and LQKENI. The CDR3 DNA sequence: TGTGCCAGCTCGACCGACTTCTATGGCTACACCTTC. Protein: CASSTDFYGYTF.

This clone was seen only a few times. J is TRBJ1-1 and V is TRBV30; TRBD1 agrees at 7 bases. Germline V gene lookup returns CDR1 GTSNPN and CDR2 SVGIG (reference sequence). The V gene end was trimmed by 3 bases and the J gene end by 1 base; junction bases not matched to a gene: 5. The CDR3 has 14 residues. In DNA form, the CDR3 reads TGTGCCTGGAGGGGGACAGCCCAGAACACTGAAGCTTTCTTT. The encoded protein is CAWRGTAQNTEAFF.

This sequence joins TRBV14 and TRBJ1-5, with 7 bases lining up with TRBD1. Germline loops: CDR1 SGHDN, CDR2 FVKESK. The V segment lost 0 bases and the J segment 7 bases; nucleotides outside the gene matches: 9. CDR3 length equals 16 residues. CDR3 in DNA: TGTGCCAGCAGCCAAGATGACAGGGTGATTGTACAGCCCCAGCATTTT. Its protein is CASSQDDRVIVQPQHF.

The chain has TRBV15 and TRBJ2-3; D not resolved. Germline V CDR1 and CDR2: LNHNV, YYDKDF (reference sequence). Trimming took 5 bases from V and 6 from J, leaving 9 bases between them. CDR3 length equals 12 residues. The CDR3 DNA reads TGTGCCACCAGCGGGCTAAGGGATACGCAGTATTTT. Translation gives CATSGLRDTQYF. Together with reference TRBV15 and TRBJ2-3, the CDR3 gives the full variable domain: DAMVIQNPRYQVTQFGKPVTLSCSQTLNHNVMYWYQQKSSQAPKLLFHYYDKDFNNEADTPDNFQSRRPNTSFCFLDIRSPGLGDTAMYLCATSGLRDTQYFGPGTRLTVL.

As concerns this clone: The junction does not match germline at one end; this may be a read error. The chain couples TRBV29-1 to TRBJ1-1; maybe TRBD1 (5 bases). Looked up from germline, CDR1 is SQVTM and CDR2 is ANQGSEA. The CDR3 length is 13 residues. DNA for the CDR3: TGCAGCGTTGCCCCAACAGGTAACAATGAAGCTTTCTTT. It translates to CSVAPTGNNEAFF. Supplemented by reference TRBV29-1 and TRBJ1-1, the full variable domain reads SAVISQKPSRDICQRGTSLTIQCQVDSQVTMMFWYRQQPGQSLTLIATANQGSEATYESGFVIDKFPISRPNLTFSTLTVSNMSPEDSSIYLCSVAPTGNNEAFFGQGTRLTVV.

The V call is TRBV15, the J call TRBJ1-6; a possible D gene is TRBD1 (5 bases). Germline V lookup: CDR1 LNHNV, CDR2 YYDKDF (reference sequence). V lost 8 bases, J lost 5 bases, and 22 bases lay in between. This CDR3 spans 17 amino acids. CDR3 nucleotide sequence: TGTGCCACCGCCCAGAGCCTCCTCGGACAAAATAATTCACCCCTCCACTTT. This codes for CATAQSLLGQNNSPLHF.

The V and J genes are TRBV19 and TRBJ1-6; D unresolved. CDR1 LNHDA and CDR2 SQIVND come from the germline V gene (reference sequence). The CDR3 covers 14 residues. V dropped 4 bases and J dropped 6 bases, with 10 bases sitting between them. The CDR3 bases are TGTGCCAGTAGTAGTCCGGGTGGTAATTCACCCCTCCACTTT. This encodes CASSSPGGNSPLHF.

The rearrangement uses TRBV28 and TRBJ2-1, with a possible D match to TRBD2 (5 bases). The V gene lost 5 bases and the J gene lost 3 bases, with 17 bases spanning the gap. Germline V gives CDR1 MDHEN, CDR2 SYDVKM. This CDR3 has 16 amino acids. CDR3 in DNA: TGTGCCAGCAGTCCAGACTACGGACTCAACTACAATGAGCAGTTCTTC. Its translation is CASSPDYGLNYNEQFF.

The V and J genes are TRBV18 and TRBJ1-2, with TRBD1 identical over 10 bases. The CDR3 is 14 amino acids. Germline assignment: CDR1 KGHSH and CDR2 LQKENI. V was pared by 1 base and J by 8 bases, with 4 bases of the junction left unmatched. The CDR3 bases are TGTGCCAGCTCACCACGGCGGGACAGGGGCGGCTACACCTTC. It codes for CASSPRRDRGGYTF.

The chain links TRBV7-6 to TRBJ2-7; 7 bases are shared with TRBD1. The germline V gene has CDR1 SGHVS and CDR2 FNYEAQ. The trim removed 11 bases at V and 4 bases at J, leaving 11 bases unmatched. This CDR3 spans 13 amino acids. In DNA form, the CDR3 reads TGTGCCTCAGCCGACAGGGAAGATTACGAGCAGTACTTC. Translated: CASADREDYEQYF.

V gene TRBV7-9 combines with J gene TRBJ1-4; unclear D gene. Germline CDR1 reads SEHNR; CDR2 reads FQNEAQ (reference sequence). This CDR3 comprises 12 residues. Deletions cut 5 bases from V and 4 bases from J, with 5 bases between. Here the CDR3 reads CASSRGNEKLFF. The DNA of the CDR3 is TGTGCCAGCAGCCGGGGTAATGAAAAACTGTTTTTT.

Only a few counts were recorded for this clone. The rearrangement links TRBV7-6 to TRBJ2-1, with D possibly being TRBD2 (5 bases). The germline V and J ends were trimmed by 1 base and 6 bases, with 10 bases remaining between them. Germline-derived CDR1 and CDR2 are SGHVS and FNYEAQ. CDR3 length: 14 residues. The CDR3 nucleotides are TGTGCCAGCAGCTTAGAATGGGGAGCCAATGAGCAGTTCTTC. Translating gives CASSLEWGANEQFF.

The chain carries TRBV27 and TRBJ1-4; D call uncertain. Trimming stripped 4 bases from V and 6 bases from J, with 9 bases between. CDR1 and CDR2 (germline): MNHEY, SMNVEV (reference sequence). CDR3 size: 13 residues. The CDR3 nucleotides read TGTGCCAGCAGTTGGGCGATACATGAAAAACTGTTTTTT. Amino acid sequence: CASSWAIHEKLFF.

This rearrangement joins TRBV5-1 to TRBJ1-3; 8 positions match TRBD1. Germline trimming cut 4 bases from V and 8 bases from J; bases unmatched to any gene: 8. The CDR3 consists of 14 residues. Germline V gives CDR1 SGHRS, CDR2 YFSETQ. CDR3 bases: TGCGCCAGCAGCCGGGGGACAGGAATAGACACCATATATTTT. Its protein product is CASSRGTGIDTIYF. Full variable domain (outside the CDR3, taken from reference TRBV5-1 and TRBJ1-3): KAGVTQTPRYLIKTRGQQVTLSCSPISGHRSVSWYQQTPGQGLQFLFEYFSETQRNKGNFPGRFSGRQFSNSRSEMNVSTLELGDSALYLCASSRGTGIDTIYFGEGSWLTVV.

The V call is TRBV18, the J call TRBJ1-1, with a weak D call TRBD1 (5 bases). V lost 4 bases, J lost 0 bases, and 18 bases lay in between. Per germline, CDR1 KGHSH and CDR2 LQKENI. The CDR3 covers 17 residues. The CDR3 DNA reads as TGTGCCAGCTCACGAGATCCCCCGGGAGGGGTGAACACTGAAGCTTTCTTT. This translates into CASSRDPPGGVNTEAFF.

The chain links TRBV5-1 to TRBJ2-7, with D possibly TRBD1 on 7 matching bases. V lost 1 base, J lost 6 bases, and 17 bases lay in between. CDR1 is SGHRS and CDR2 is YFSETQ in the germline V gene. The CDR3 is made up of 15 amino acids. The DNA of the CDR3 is TGCGCCAGCAGCTTGACCTCCCCTCAGGGGGGCGAGCAGTACTTC. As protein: CASSLTSPQGGEQYF.

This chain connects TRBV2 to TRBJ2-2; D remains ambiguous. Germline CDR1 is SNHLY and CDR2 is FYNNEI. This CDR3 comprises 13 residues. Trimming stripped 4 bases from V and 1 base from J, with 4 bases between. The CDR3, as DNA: TGTGCCAGCAGTGTTCAGAACACCGGGGAGCTGTTTTTT. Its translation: CASSVQNTGELFF.

CDR3 loop: CASSFNGRDETQYF. In DNA form, the CDR3 reads TGTGCCAGCAGCTTTAACGGGAGGGATGAGACCCAGTACTTC. The chain is built from TRBV5-4 and TRBJ2-5, with 8 bases aligning to TRBD2. There are 14 residues in the CDR3. Germline loops: CDR1 SGHNT, CDR2 YYREEE (reference sequence). V shed 2 bases and J 5 bases; nucleotides not matched to a gene: 5.

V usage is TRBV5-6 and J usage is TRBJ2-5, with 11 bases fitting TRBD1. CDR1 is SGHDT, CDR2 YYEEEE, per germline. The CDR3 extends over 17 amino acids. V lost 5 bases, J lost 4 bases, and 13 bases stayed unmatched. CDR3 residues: CASRKQFRDRGGETQYF. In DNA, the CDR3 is TGTGCCAGCAGGAAACAGTTTCGGGACAGGGGGGGAGAGACCCAGTACTTC.

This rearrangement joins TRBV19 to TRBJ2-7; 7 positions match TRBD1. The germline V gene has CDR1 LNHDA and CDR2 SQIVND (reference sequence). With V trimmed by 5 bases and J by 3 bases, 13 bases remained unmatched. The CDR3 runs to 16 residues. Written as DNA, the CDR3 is TGTGCCAGTAGTGCCCTGGGACAGCGATCTTTCTACGAGCAGTACTTC. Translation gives CASSALGQRSFYEQYF.

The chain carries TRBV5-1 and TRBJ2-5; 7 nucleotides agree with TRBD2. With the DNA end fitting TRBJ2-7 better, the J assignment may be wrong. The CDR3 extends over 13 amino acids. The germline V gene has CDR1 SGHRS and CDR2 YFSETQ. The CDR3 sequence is CASSLRGDYEQYF. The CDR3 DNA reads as TGCGCCAGCAGCTTGCGGGGGGACTACGAGCAGTACTTC.

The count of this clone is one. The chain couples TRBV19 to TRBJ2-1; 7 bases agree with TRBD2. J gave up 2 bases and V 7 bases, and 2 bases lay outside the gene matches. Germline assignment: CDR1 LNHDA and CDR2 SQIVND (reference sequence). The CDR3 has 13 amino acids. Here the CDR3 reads CASKSGTYNEQFF. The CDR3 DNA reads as TGTGCCAGTAAGAGCGGGACCTACAATGAGCAGTTCTTC.

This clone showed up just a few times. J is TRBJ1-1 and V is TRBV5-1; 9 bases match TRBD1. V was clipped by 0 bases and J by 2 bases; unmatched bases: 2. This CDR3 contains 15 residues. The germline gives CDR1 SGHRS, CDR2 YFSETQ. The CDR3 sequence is CASSLDRGLNTEAFF. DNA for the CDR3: TGCGCCAGCAGCTTGGACAGGGGGCTTAACACTGAAGCTTTCTTT.

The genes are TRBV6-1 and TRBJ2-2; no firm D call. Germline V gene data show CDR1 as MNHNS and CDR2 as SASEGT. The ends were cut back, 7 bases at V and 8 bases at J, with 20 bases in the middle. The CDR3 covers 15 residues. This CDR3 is CASKLWQSTPGELFF. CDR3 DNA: TGTGCCAGCAAGTTGTGGCAGTCCACCCCTGGGGAGCTGTTTTTT.